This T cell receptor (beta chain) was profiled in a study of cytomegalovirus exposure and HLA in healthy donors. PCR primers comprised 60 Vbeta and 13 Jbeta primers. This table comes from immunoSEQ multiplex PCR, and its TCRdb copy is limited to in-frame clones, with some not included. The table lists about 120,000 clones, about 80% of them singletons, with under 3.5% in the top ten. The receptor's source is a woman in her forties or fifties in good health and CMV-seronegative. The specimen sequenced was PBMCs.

The CDR3 sequence is CASSQVSGIAYEQYF. The CDR3 nucleotides read TGTGCCAGCAGCCAAGTTTCAGGGATTGCCTACGAGCAGTACTTC. This chain connects TRBV14 to TRBJ2-7; D possibly corresponds to TRBD1 (5 bases). Per the germline V gene, CDR1 is SGHDN and CDR2 is FVKESK. The CDR3 runs to 15 residues. Trimming stripped 1 base from V and 2 bases from J, with 12 bases between.